Following are 31 T cell receptor beta chains from one sample sequenced in a study of T cells in Graves' hyperthyroidism and ophthalmopathy (dated 2019 in TCRdb). Libraries were prepared through multiplex PCR. Sequencing used an Illumina HiSeq 2000. The TCR beta CDR3 regions were amplified from the RNA transcripts. The TCR CDR3 was subjected to a first round of RT-PCR using the HTBI primer set and the Qiagen OneStep RT-PCR kit. TCRdb handled the public reads itself, with Q25 trimming in fastp and clone calling in MiXCR, and kept productive beta chains. Duplicate CDR3 protein sequences are folded into a single record with the most common DNA and genes. Recorded for this sample are over 500,000 distinct CDR3 sequences; 40% to 50% of them occurred a single time. The ten biggest clones cover about two fifths of the sample. Sequenced input: peripheral blood or thyroid tissue (not recorded which). These receptors came from an adult woman with Graves' disease, either hyperthyroidism or ophthalmopathy (not recorded which).

This clonotype appeared many times. The chain links TRBV29-1 to TRBJ1-2; 9 bases are shared with TRBD1. CDR1 is SQVTM, CDR2 ANQGSEA, per germline. The length of the CDR3 is 14 residues. V shed 7 bases, J shed 6 bases, and the junction held 12 bases outside the gene matches. The CDR3 is CSASQATGGNGYTF. CDR3 coding DNA: TGCAGCGCCTCTCAAGCGACAGGGGGTAATGGCTACACCTTC.

This rearrangement joins TRBV10-2 to TRBJ1-2; 9 bases line up with TRBD1. The germline V gene encodes CDR1 WSHSY and CDR2 SAAADI. CDR3 length: 14 residues. V lost 6 bases and J lost 0; bases outside the gene matches: 2. CDR3 residues: CASSGTGPNYGYTF. CDR3 DNA: TGCGCCAGCAGCGGGACAGGGCCTAACTATGGCTACACCTTC.

This clonotype was counted at least ten times. This chain connects TRBV20-1 to TRBJ2-2, with D perhaps matching TRBD1 (6 bases). The CDR3 length is 13 residues. Germline-derived CDR1 and CDR2 are DFQATT and SNEGSKA (reference sequence). The V gene lost 0 bases and the J gene lost 6 bases, with 8 bases spanning the gap. CDR3 coding DNA: TGCAGTGCTAGAGACGAGGGGGCCGGGGAGCTGTTTTTT. Protein sequence: CSARDEGAGELFF.

This sequence joins TRBV7-9 and TRBJ1-2; 8 nucleotides line up with TRBD1. The length of the CDR3 is 14 residues. The V and J ends lost 5 bases and 4 bases, in that order; junction bases with no gene match: 6. Germline CDR1 is SEHNR and CDR2 is FQNEAQ (reference sequence). The CDR3 nucleotides read TGTGCCAGCAGCCTATCAGGGGGCGGCTATGGCTACACCTTC. Protein: CASSLSGGGYGYTF. The full variable domain, in which reference TRBV7-9 and TRBJ1-2 provide the parts outside the CDR3, is DTGVSQNPRHKITKRGQNVTFRCDPISEHNRLYWYRQTLGQGPEFLTYFQNEAQLEKSRLLSDRFSAERPKGSFSTLEIQRTEQGDSAMYLCASSLSGGGYGYTFGSGTRLTVV.

The CDR3 is CASRRETVSSYEQYF. The CDR3 nucleotides are TGCGCCAGCAGAAGGGAGACAGTGAGCTCCTACGAGCAGTACTTC. This rearrangement joins TRBV5-1 to TRBJ2-7; possibly TRBD1 or TRBD2 for D (5 bases each). Trimming stripped 5 bases from V and 0 bases from J, with 15 bases between. The CDR3 has 15 amino acids. Germline V gene lookup returns CDR1 SGHRS and CDR2 YFSETQ.

This clonotype was observed a handful of times. A much larger clone differs by one base, so this may be a read error. The CDR3 is CANTAGSTRYSPLHF. The DNA of the CDR3 is TGTGCCAACACTGCCGGCAGTACTCGATATTCACCCCTCCACTTT. The chain couples TRBV12-3 or TRBV12-4 to TRBJ1-6; no definite D call. With 10 bases removed from V and 8 bases from J, the gap between germline ends came to 21 bases. The CDR3 length is 15 residues.

Comment on this clonotype: This may be a read error: a much more frequent sequence differs by one nucleotide. The chain carries TRBV10-3 and TRBJ1-5, with 9 bases lining up with TRBD1. V shed 6 bases, J shed 6 bases, and the junction held 9 bases outside the gene matches. Germline CDR1 reads ENHRY; CDR2 reads SYGVKD. This CDR3 has 15 residues. The CDR3 DNA follows: TGTGCCATCAGGTCCACCGGGACAGGGCTTCAGCCCCAGCATTTT. Translating gives CAIRSTGTGLQPQHF.

The V call is TRBV7-9, the J call TRBJ2-7, with D unclear. V was pared by 2 bases and J by 4 bases, with 12 bases between. Germline V gene data show CDR1 as SEHNR and CDR2 as FQNEAQ (reference sequence). The CDR3 runs to 14 residues. CDR3 amino acids: CASSLLQVGYEQYF. The CDR3 bases are TGTGCCAGCAGCTTACTCCAGGTTGGTTACGAGCAGTACTTC.

This clonotype was found many times. The chain combines TRBV7-3 with TRBJ1-2; D is possibly TRBD1 (5 bases). The V gene lost 5 bases and the J gene lost 8 bases, with 18 bases spanning the gap. Germline loops: CDR1 SGHTA, CDR2 FQGTGA. This CDR3 has 14 residues. Here the CDR3 DNA reads TGTGCCAGCAGCGCAAGGGACTCTGCGGGAGGCTACACCTTC. This gives the protein CASSARDSAGGYTF.

The V and J genes are TRBV9 and TRBJ2-7, with D uncertain. The germline V and J ends were trimmed by 4 bases and 6 bases, with 17 bases remaining between them. The CDR3 totals 14 residues. Germline CDR1 reads SGDLS; CDR2 reads YYNGEE. The CDR3 protein is CASSQTGSTGEQYF. The CDR3 DNA sequence: TGTGCCAGCAGCCAAACCGGGTCAACGGGCGAGCAGTACTTC.

This clonotype was recorded many times. The V and J genes are TRBV3-1 and TRBJ1-1; 12 nucleotides align to TRBD1. Trimming took 4 bases from V and 1 from J; bases not matched to a gene: 4. Germline V lookup: CDR1 LGHDT, CDR2 YNNKEL (reference sequence). This CDR3 has 16 residues. The CDR3 coding sequence is TGTGCCAGCAGCCGAGGGGACAGGGGGCCGAACACTGAAGCTTTCTTT. Translation: CASSRGDRGPNTEAFF.

J is TRBJ1-1 and V is TRBV19, with D tentatively TRBD1 (5 bases). Germline loops: CDR1 LNHDA, CDR2 SQIVND (reference sequence). This CDR3 is built from 13 residues. The DNA of the CDR3 is TGTGCTGGGACTAGCGGTTCCTACGAGGAAGCTTTCTTT. This encodes CAGTSGSYEEAFF. The whole variable domain, filled in from reference TRBV19 and TRBJ1-1, reads DGGITQSPKYLFRKEGQNVTLSCEQNLNHDAMYWYRQDPGQGLRLIYYSQIVNDFQKGDIAEGYSVSREKKESFPLTVTSAQKNPTAFYLCAGTSGSYEEAFFGQGTRLTVV.

This clonotype has ten or more counts. The chain joins TRBV15 to TRBJ1-1; TRBD1 is a possible D gene (5 bases). V dropped 3 bases and J dropped 2 bases, with 13 bases sitting between them. CDR3 size: 15 residues. Germline V gene data show CDR1 as LNHNV and CDR2 as YYDKDF (reference sequence). CDR3 nucleotide sequence: TGTGCCACCAGCAGGGTCCGTCGGGGCAACACTGAAGCTTTCTTT. Translating gives CATSRVRRGNTEAFF. The variable domain in full, with the rest retrieved from reference TRBV15 and TRBJ1-1, is DAMVIQNPRYQVTQFGKPVTLSCSQTLNHNVMYWYQQKSSQAPKLLFHYYDKDFNNEADTPDNFQSRRPNTSFCFLDIRSPGLGDTAMYLCATSRVRRGNTEAFFGQGTRLTVV.

The gene calls are TRBV5-6 and TRBJ1-1, with D perhaps TRBD1 (5 bases). The CDR3 covers 12 residues. CDR1 is SGHDT, CDR2 YYEEEE, per germline. Trimming left V 4 bases short and J 8 bases short, with 12 bases between. This chain's CDR3 is CASSPSRGEAFF. As DNA, the CDR3 is TGTGCCAGCAGCCCCTCAAGGGGCGAAGCTTTCTTT.

The chain carries TRBV10-3 and TRBJ1-6, with 10 nucleotides matching TRBD1. The CDR3 covers 14 residues. From germline, CDR1 is ENHRY and CDR2 SYGVKD. After removal of 2 bases from V and 10 bases from J, the junction contained 2 bases not matched to a gene. CDR3 DNA: TGTGCCATCAGTGAGGGGACAGGGGTATCACCCCTCCACTTT. This encodes CAISEGTGVSPLHF.

This clonotype was found many times. V gene TRBV4-1 combines with J gene TRBJ2-2, with D unclear. The CDR3 contains 16 residues. V was pared by 1 base and J by 5 bases, with 14 bases between. Germline CDR1 and CDR2: MGHRA and YSYEKL. This CDR3 is CASSQVPGTVTGELFF. In nucleotides, the CDR3 is TGCGCCAGCAGCCAAGTTCCGGGCACGGTGACCGGGGAGCTGTTTTTT.

The chain is built from TRBV2 and TRBJ2-5; possibly TRBD1 or TRBD2 for D (5 bases each). This CDR3 is 13 amino acids long. CDR1 SNHLY and CDR2 FYNNEI come from the germline V gene. The ends were cut back, 8 bases at V and 0 bases at J, with 10 bases in the middle. CDR3 nucleotides: TGTGCCAGCCGAGGGGACCACCAAGAGACCCAGTACTTC. Protein product: CASRGDHQETQYF. Full variable domain (rest looked up from reference TRBV2 and TRBJ2-5): EPEVTQTPSHQVTQMGQEVILRCVPISNHLYFYWYRQILGQKVEFLVSFYNNEISEKSEIFDDQFSVERPDGSNFTLKIRSTKLEDSAMYFCASRGDHQETQYFGPGTRLLVL.

The V call is TRBV20-1, the J call TRBJ1-2; 7 bases map to TRBD1. Trimming removed 3 bases from V and 3 bases from J; junction bases left unmatched: 10. Germline CDR1 is DFQATT and CDR2 is SNEGSKA (reference sequence). The CDR3 is 15 amino acids. This chain's CDR3 is CSARDLTGQHYGYTF. CDR3 nucleotide sequence: TGCAGTGCTAGGGACCTCACGGGACAGCACTATGGCTACACCTTC.

The genes are TRBV6-1 and TRBJ1-5; D remains ambiguous. Per germline, CDR1 MNHNS and CDR2 SASEGT. CDR3 size: 13 residues. The V end was cut by 1 base, the J end by 7 bases, with 8 bases between. CDR3 protein: CASSEGGRQPQHF. The CDR3 DNA reads as TGTGCCAGCAGTGAAGGGGGTCGGCAGCCCCAGCATTTT.

The rearrangement joins TRBV9 to TRBJ1-3, with D perhaps matching TRBD1 (6 bases). The CDR3 spans 14 residues. The germline V and J ends were trimmed by 2 bases and 4 bases, with 10 bases remaining between them. Germline V gene sequence: CDR1 SGDLS, CDR2 YYNGEE. This CDR3 is CASSVGGDGNTIYF. The CDR3 DNA reads TGTGCCAGCAGCGTCGGGGGCGACGGAAACACCATATATTTT.

This clonotype was counted ten times or more. V and J are TRBV2 and TRBJ2-7, with D possibly matching TRBD1 (5 bases). Germline CDR1 and CDR2: SNHLY and FYNNEI. There are 12 residues in the CDR3. Trimming left V 6 bases short and J 9 bases short, with 15 bases between. The CDR3 loop reads CASRPQGSWQYF. The DNA of the CDR3 is TGTGCCAGCAGGCCCCAGGGTTCGTGGCAGTACTTC.

Ten or more counts support this clonotype. The V gene is TRBV29-1, the J gene TRBJ2-6; D remains ambiguous. The CDR3 consists of 14 residues. The V gene lost 4 bases and the J gene lost 4 bases, with 11 bases spanning the gap. Germline V gives CDR1 SQVTM, CDR2 ANQGSEA. The CDR3 region has the DNA TGCAGCGTTGTCACGGCGTTAGGGGCCAACGTCCTGACTTTC. It codes for CSVVTALGANVLTF.

In this sample, this clonotype turned up many times. The chain couples TRBV13 to TRBJ2-6; D is unresolved. V was trimmed by 3 bases and J by 0 bases, leaving 6 bases between them. The germline V gene encodes CDR1 PRHDT and CDR2 FYEKMQ (reference sequence). The CDR3 is 15 amino acids. CDR3 region: CASSFKGSGANVLTF. Written as DNA, the CDR3 is TGTGCCAGCAGCTTTAAAGGCTCTGGGGCCAACGTCCTGACTTTC.

The V gene is TRBV12-3 or TRBV12-4, the J gene TRBJ1-3; D gene unclear. This CDR3 has 15 amino acids. With 6 bases removed from V and 0 bases from J, the gap between germline ends came to 12 bases. Written as DNA, the CDR3 is TGTGCCAGCAGGCTTTCTCTCTCCTCTGGAAACACCATATATTTT. This translates into CASRLSLSSGNTIYF.

This chain uses TRBV2 with TRBJ1-6; tentative D call: TRBD1 (6 bases). Germline V gene lookup returns CDR1 SNHLY and CDR2 FYNNEI. Trimming took 2 bases from V and 7 from J, leaving 12 bases between them. The CDR3 is 15 amino acids. The CDR3 DNA reads TGTGCCAGCAGTGAAACGGGGGCTCGGAATTCACCCCTCCACTTT. It specifies CASSETGARNSPLHF.

V gene TRBV5-1 combines with J gene TRBJ1-5; D gene ambiguous. The germline V gene encodes CDR1 SGHRS and CDR2 YFSETQ. The CDR3 spans 15 residues. Trimming removed 0 bases from V and 4 bases from J, with 11 bases in between. The CDR3 nucleotides are TGCGCCAGCAGCTTGGGAGTTGGTCCTAATCAGCCCCAGCATTTT. Its protein product is CASSLGVGPNQPQHF.

The sample holds a few counts of this clonotype. The rearrangement links TRBV29-1 to TRBJ1-5; 7 nucleotides agree with TRBD1. Trimming took 5 bases from V and 3 from J; bases not matched to a gene: 1. Germline V gene sequence: CDR1 SQVTM, CDR2 ANQGSEA. The CDR3 runs to 12 residues. The CDR3 DNA is TGCAGCGTTCAGGGGGTCAATCAGCCCCAGCATTTT. Residues: CSVQGVNQPQHF. Full variable domain (outside the CDR3, taken from reference TRBV29-1 and TRBJ1-5): SAVISQKPSRDICQRGTSLTIQCQVDSQVTMMFWYRQQPGQSLTLIATANQGSEATYESGFVIDKFPISRPNLTFSTLTVSNMSPEDSSIYLCSVQGVNQPQHFGDGTRLSIL.

The V and J genes are TRBV9 and TRBJ2-7, with D perhaps matching TRBD1 (6 bases). From germline, CDR1 is SGDLS and CDR2 YYNGEE. The CDR3 runs to 14 residues. V lost 0 bases and J 0 bases, leaving 7 bases between the germline ends. DNA of the CDR3: TGTGCCAGCAGCGTAGGACAGGCCTCCTACGAGCAGTACTTC. Translation: CASSVGQASYEQYF.

This clonotype came up a few times. The V gene is TRBV6-5, the J gene TRBJ1-3; TRBD1 is a possible D gene (6 bases). Germline CDR1 reads MNHEY; CDR2 reads SVGAGI. This CDR3 spans 17 amino acids. Trimming pared 5 bases from V and 0 bases from J, leaving 17 bases between. The DNA for the CDR3 is TGTGCCAGCAGTCCCCAAGGGGGGACCTACTCTGGAAACACCATATATTTT. It is translated as CASSPQGGTYSGNTIYF.

This clonotype has just a few counts. The rearrangement uses TRBV5-6 and TRBJ1-2; D not certain. The CDR3 extends over 15 amino acids. V was clipped by 2 bases and J by 3 bases, with 14 bases between them. The germline V gene encodes CDR1 SGHDT and CDR2 YYEEEE. In nucleotides, the CDR3 is TGTGCCAGCAGCTTTTCGAACGAACTATACTATGGCTACACCTTC. This encodes CASSFSNELYYGYTF.

This clonotype came up many times. The rearrangement uses TRBV7-2 and TRBJ2-7; 10 bases align to TRBD1. The junction had 6 bases not matched to a gene; V was cut back by 4 bases and J by 3 bases. This CDR3 region has 15 residues. Germline loops: CDR1 SGHTA, CDR2 FQGNSA. The CDR3 sequence is CASSSSGTGDYEQYF. CDR3 nucleotide sequence: TGTGCCAGCAGCTCATCCGGGACAGGGGACTACGAGCAGTACTTC.